A selection of T cell receptor beta chains follows, all from one sample in a study of blood T cell repertoires in COVID-19. Using immunoSEQ multiplex PCR, the repertoire was profiled, and TCRdb retains in-frame clones only, with some absent. Of around 60,000 clones in the sample, roughly 84% are singletons; the top ten hold approximately 10%. Sequencing input: peripheral blood. The receptors were gathered from a man aged 50 or older with COVID-19, enrolled during active disease. Both conserved end residues are part of each CDR3. A D gene is named only where the DNA matches it firmly. A clone size is listed for some rows: how often the clone was seen (once, few, many), or a class if it is expanded.

J	V	size	D	DNA	CDR3
TRBJ2-1	TRBV2	NA	NA	TGTGCCAGCAGCAGGTACAATGAGCAGTTCTTC	CASSRYNEQFF
TRBJ2-3	TRBV11-3	NA	TRBD2	TGTGCCAGCAGCTTAGGCTTAGCGGGAGTGGCAGATACGCAGTATTTT	CASSLGLAGVADTQYF
TRBJ1-2	TRBV19	NA	NA	TGTGCCAGTAGTATGGCCAACTATGGCTACACCTTC	CASSMANYGYTF
TRBJ2-2	TRBV11-2	NA	NA	TGTGCCAGCAGCTTAAGGGGCGCGAACACCGGGGAGCTGTTTTTT	CASSLRGANTGELFF
TRBJ2-3	TRBV30	NA	TRBD1	TGTGCCTGGACCGGGACAGGGATCTCAAATACGCAGTATTTT	CAWTGTGISNTQYF
TRBJ2-3	TRBV7-3	NA	TRBD2	TGTGCCAGCAGCCCCACGGGAGGGCCGGATACGCAGTATTTT	CASSPTGGPDTQYF
TRBJ1-5	TRBV7-2	NA	NA	TGTGCCAGCAGCCCCGGACAGACTAATCAGCCCCAGCATTTT	CASSPGQTNQPQHF
TRBJ2-7	TRBV7-7	NA	NA	TGTGCTAGCAGCCCCGGTGTGGGCCGATCCTACGAGCAGTACTTC	CASSPGVGRSYEQYF
TRBJ2-7	TRBV6-5	NA	NA	TGTGCCAGCAACCCGACAGATACCTACGAGCAGTACTTC	CASNPTDTYEQYF
TRBJ2-2	TRBV10-3	NA	TRBD1	TGTGCCGCCAGGACAGGGGAAGTTTCCGGGGAGCTGTTTTTT	CAARTGEVSGELFF
TRBJ2-1	TRBV6-4	NA	TRBD2	TGTGCCAGCAGTGACGGGGCGGGAGCTTACAATGAGCAGTTCTTC	CASSDGAGAYNEQFF
TRBJ2-1	TRBV6-1	NA	NA	TGTGCCAGCAGTGAGTTGCTAGAACAATTTGAGCAGTTCTTC	CASSELLEQFEQFF
TRBJ2-1	TRBV7-2	NA	TRBD1	TGTGCCACCCGGTACCAGGGACAGCCGTACAATGAGCAGTTCTTC	CATRYQGQPYNEQFF
TRBJ1-3	TRBV4-2	NA	NA	TGTGCCAGCAGGACAGCGGGTGGAAACACCATATATTTT	CASRTAGGNTIYF
TRBJ2-7	TRBV6-5	NA	NA	TGTGCCAGCAGTTACTCGAGGAGACAGGGACTGGACGAGCAGTACTTC	CASSYSRRQGLDEQYF
TRBJ1-4	TRBV18	NA	NA	TGTGCCAGCTCTCAGCGGAAGGACGAAAAACTGTTTTTT	CASSQRKDEKLFF
TRBJ2-2	TRBV6-5	NA	TRBD1	TGTGCCAGCAGCCCAGGGACAGGGGCCACCGGGGAGCTGTTTTTT	CASSPGTGATGELFF
TRBJ1-2	TRBV11-2	NA	NA	TGTGCCAGCAGCTTAGAAGGGAGTGGCTACACCTTC	CASSLEGSGYTF
TRBJ2-7	TRBV5-1	NA	TRBD2	TGCGCCAGCAGCTACTCCGGGACTAGCTCGGGCGAGCAGTACTTC	CASSYSGTSSGEQYF
TRBJ2-1	TRBV6-5	NA	NA	TGTGCCAGCAGTTACTCCTGGCGGGGATCCTACAATGAGCAGTTCTTC	CASSYSWRGSYNEQFF
TRBJ2-5	TRBV11-3	NA	TRBD1	TGTGCCAGCAGCGTTAGGGGGGGGACAGGGGACCCGATGTACCAAGAGACCCAGTACTTC	CASSVRGGTGDPMYQETQYF
TRBJ2-3	TRBV7-2	NA	TRBD1	TGTGCCAGCAGCCCAGGGGGACAGTTCACAGATACGCAGTATTTT	CASSPGGQFTDTQYF
TRBJ2-1	TRBV4-1	NA	NA	TGCGCCAGCAGCCAAGGGTCCCTAATCAATGAGCAGTTCTTC	CASSQGSLINEQFF
TRBJ2-3	TRBV9	NA	TRBD2	TGTGCCAGCAGCGCAGGGACTAGCGGGGCCACAGATACGCAGTATTTT	CASSAGTSGATDTQYF
TRBJ1-2	TRBV5-1	NA	TRBD1	TGCGCCAGCAGCTTGGCCGCTGACAGGGGAAACTATGGCTACACCTTC	CASSLAADRGNYGYTF
TRBJ2-7	TRBV3-1/TRBV3-2	NA	TRBD2	TGTGCCAGCAGCCAGGGGCTAGCGGATGTAGGCGAGCAGTACTTC	CASSQGLADVGEQYF
TRBJ1-1	TRBV28	few	TRBD1	TGTGCCAGCAGTCCTCTGGGACAGGGGGCGTCTGAAGCTTTCTTT	CASSPLGQGASEAFF
TRBJ2-7	TRBV4-2	few	NA	TGTGCCAGCAGCCAAGATTCCCAGCGGGCATCGGTGGAGTACTTC	CASSQDSQRASVEYF
TRBJ2-1	TRBV6-5	NA	NA	TGTGCCAGCGACCGACTCTACAATGAGCAGTTCTTC	CASDRLYNEQFF
TRBJ2-2	TRBV2	NA	NA	TGTGCCAGCAGTGAAGCGGGGAGCGGGGAGCTGTTTTTT	CASSEAGSGELFF
TRBJ2-2	TRBV28	NA	TRBD2	TGTGCCAGCAATACGGGAGGGATCGGGGAGCTGTTTTTT	CASNTGGIGELFF
TRBJ2-7	TRBV28	NA	TRBD1	TGTGCCAGCAGTACTAAAGGACAGGGCCTCTCCTACGAGCAGTACTTC	CASSTKGQGLSYEQYF